This is a list of T cell receptor beta chains from one sample in a study of immune evolution from preneoplasia to lung adenocarcinoma. Using immunoSEQ multiplex PCR, the repertoire was profiled, and TCRdb retains in-frame clones only, with some absent. The sample has some 6,200 clones, 65% to 80% seen once. The specimen was FFPE adjacent normal lung tissue. All receptors come from a donor of 70 years or more with lung adenocarcinoma. CDR3s include the opening cysteine and the closing phenylalanine or tryptophan. A D gene is named only where the DNA matches it firmly. The size of a clone is reported for some rows only, either as once, few or many, or as a class for expanded clones.

J: TRBJ2-1
V: TRBV2
size: once
D: TRBD1
DNA: TGTGCCAGCTGCCGGGACAGGGTCTCCGATGAGCAGTTCTTC
CDR3: CASCRDRVSDEQFF

J: TRBJ2-7
V: TRBV11-2
size: large
D: TRBD2
DNA: TGTGCCAGCAGACAATTAGGGACTAGCGGGGACTCTTTCTACGAGCAGTACTTC
CDR3: CASRQLGTSGDSFYEQYF

J: TRBJ1-6
V: TRBV9
size: .
D: TRBD1
DNA: TGTGCCAGCAGCGTAGGGACAGGGGTTTTGTCACCCCTCCACTTT
CDR3: CASSVGTGVLSPLHF

J: TRBJ1-2
V: TRBV30
size: large
D: .
DNA: TGTGCCTGGAGTGTGGCTGGGGCAGGGGTCACCTATGGCTACACCTTC
CDR3: CAWSVAGAGVTYGYTF

J: TRBJ2-1
V: TRBV7-9
size: once
D: TRBD1
DNA: TGTGCCAGCAGCAATTATAACTCAGGGGGTGAGCAGTTCTTC
CDR3: CASSNYNSGGEQFF

J: TRBJ2-1
V: TRBV7-9
size: .
D: TRBD1
DNA: TGTGCCAGCAGCCCCGACAGGGTCGGGGAGCAGTTCTTC
CDR3: CASSPDRVGEQFF

J: TRBJ2-7
V: TRBV7-2
size: .
D: .
DNA: TGTGCCAGCAGCTTAGTTGGGGGAGTCGAGCAGTACTTC
CDR3: CASSLVGGVEQYF

J: TRBJ2-7
V: TRBV19
size: .
D: .
DNA: TGTGCCAGTAGTATGCAGGGTGAGGCCTACGAGCAGTACTTC
CDR3: CASSMQGEAYEQYF

J: TRBJ2-6
V: TRBV20-1
size: .
D: .
DNA: TGCAGTGCTTCTGGGGCCAACGTCCTGACTTTC
CDR3: CSASGANVLTF

J: TRBJ1-1
V: TRBV5-4
size: .
D: .
DNA: TGTGCCAGCAGCGGGGGATTTGGGTGGGGCCAGATTGAAGCTTTCTTT
CDR3: CASSGGFGWGQIEAFF

J: TRBJ2-2
V: TRBV7-7
size: .
D: .
DNA: TGTGCTAGCAGCCCCGGGACGGTCACCGGGGAGCTGTTTTTT
CDR3: CASSPGTVTGELFF

J: TRBJ2-2
V: TRBV2
size: .
D: .
DNA: TGTGCCAGCCGGACAGAGAGAAACACCGGGGAGCTGTTTTTT
CDR3: CASRTERNTGELFF

J: TRBJ2-7
V: TRBV7-9
size: .
D: .
DNA: TGTGCCAGCACCCACGGGACCGAAATACGAGAGCAGTACTTC
CDR3: CASTHGTEIREQYF

J: TRBJ2-1
V: TRBV7-3
size: few
D: .
DNA: TGTGCCAGCAGCTTATCGGGGGCCTACAATGAGCAGTTCTTC
CDR3: CASSLSGAYNEQFF

J: TRBJ1-1
V: TRBV6-6
size: .
D: .
DNA: TGTGCCAGCAGTGACCCCACTGAAGCTTTCTTT
CDR3: CASSDPTEAFF

J: TRBJ2-3
V: TRBV5-1
size: .
D: TRBD2
DNA: TGCGCCAGCAGCCCCGCTAGCGGGAGTGGAGGTACGCAGTATTTT
CDR3: CASSPASGSGGTQYF

J: TRBJ1-2
V: TRBV29-1
size: .
D: .
DNA: TGCAGCGTTGAAGGCCACGGGAACGGCTACACCTTC
CDR3: CSVEGHGNGYTF

J: TRBJ1-2
V: TRBV5-1
size: few
D: .
DNA: TGCGCCAGCAGCTTAGGGATGGGGGATGGCTACACCTTC
CDR3: CASSLGMGDGYTF

J: TRBJ2-3
V: TRBV30
size: few
D: .
DNA: TGTGCCTGGAGTACCGGATTGAGCACAGATACGCAGTATTTT
CDR3: CAWSTGLSTDTQYF

J: TRBJ2-3
V: TRBV2
size: few
D: .
DNA: TGTGCCAGCAGATTTAGCGGAGGCACAGATACGCAGTATTTT
CDR3: CASRFSGGTDTQYF

J: TRBJ2-5
V: TRBV15
size: .
D: TRBD1
DNA: TGTGCCACCAAGAGAGACAGGGGCCAAGAGACCCAGTACTTC
CDR3: CATKRDRGQETQYF

J: TRBJ1-1
V: TRBV9
size: .
D: .
DNA: TGTGCCAGCAGCCCATCGAGGGGTGAGGCTTTCTTT
CDR3: CASSPSRGEAFF

J: TRBJ2-6
V: TRBV7-9
size: .
D: .
DNA: TGTGCCAGCAGCACAACGGGGCACTTAAGCTCTTCTGGGGCCAACGTCCTGACTTTC
CDR3: CASSTTGHLSSSGANVLTF

J: TRBJ1-2
V: TRBV27
size: .
D: .
DNA: TGTGCCAGCAGTTTGCAGGGGTATGGCTACACCTTC
CDR3: CASSLQGYGYTF

J: TRBJ1-1
V: TRBV4-1
size: .
D: .
DNA: TGCGCCAGCAGCCAAGATCTGTGGCAGAACACTGAAGCTTTCTTT
CDR3: CASSQDLWQNTEAFF

J: TRBJ1-1
V: TRBV12-5
size: .
D: .
DNA: TGTGCTAGTGGTTTTCACTCTTATAACACTGAAGCTTTCTTT
CDR3: CASGFHSYNTEAFF

J: TRBJ2-7
V: TRBV10-3
size: .
D: .
DNA: TGTGCCATCAGTGAGTCGACTCCCGGGGACGAGCAGTACTTC
CDR3: CAISESTPGDEQYF

J: TRBJ2-5
V: TRBV7-9
size: .
D: .
DNA: TGTGCCAGCAGCTTTAACCTCGGGCAAGAGACCCAGTACTTC
CDR3: CASSFNLGQETQYF

J: TRBJ1-5
V: TRBV28
size: few
D: TRBD1
DNA: TGTGCCAGCAGTTCAGGGGGAAGCAATCAGCCCCAGCATTTT
CDR3: CASSSGGSNQPQHF

J: TRBJ1-6
V: TRBV30
size: .
D: .
DNA: TGTGCCTGGAGCCCGGGGGGTACCCTCCACTTT
CDR3: CAWSPGGTLHF

J: TRBJ2-3
V: TRBV5-1
size: .
D: .
DNA: TGCGCCAGCAGCCCCGCTTCGGATACGCAGTATTTT
CDR3: CASSPASDTQYF

J: TRBJ2-7
V: TRBV6-5
size: .
D: TRBD2
DNA: TGTGCCAGCGGGAGGGGCAGGCGATACGAGCAGTACTTC
CDR3: CASGRGRRYEQYF

J: TRBJ2-5
V: TRBV2
size: .
D: .
DNA: TGTGCCAGCACTAGGGAGAGGGGTGGAGAGACCCAGTACTTC
CDR3: CASTRERGGETQYF

J: TRBJ2-4
V: TRBV2
size: few
D: TRBD1
DNA: TGTGCCAGCAGGGGGGACAGGGTGGGCATTCAGTACTTC
CDR3: CASRGDRVGIQYF

J: TRBJ1-1
V: TRBV19
size: few
D: .
DNA: TGTGCCAGTAGTTTAACCGGGACGGGGAACACTGAAGCTTTCTTT
CDR3: CASSLTGTGNTEAFF

J: TRBJ1-4
V: TRBV19
size: once
D: TRBD1
DNA: TGTGCCAGTAGCCCAGACAGGGATCGTGAAAAACTGTTTTTT
CDR3: CASSPDRDREKLFF

J: TRBJ2-3
V: TRBV6-5
size: .
D: TRBD1
DNA: TGTGCCAGCAGTCCGTGGGACAGTAGCACAGATACGCAGTATTTT
CDR3: CASSPWDSSTDTQYF

J: TRBJ1-2
V: TRBV5-1
size: .
D: .
DNA: TGCGCCAGCAGCTTGGTGGGTAACGACTATGGCTACACCTTC
CDR3: CASSLVGNDYGYTF

J: TRBJ2-3
V: TRBV4-1
size: .
D: TRBD2
DNA: TGCGCCAGCAGCCAAGATAGCGGGGTTTACACAGATACGCAGTATTTT
CDR3: CASSQDSGVYTDTQYF

J: TRBJ2-1
V: TRBV11-2
size: .
D: TRBD2
DNA: TGTGCCAGCAGCCCGACCCCGGGACTAGCGGCCGAGCAGTTCTTC
CDR3: CASSPTPGLAAEQFF

J: TRBJ2-3
V: TRBV12-5
size: .
D: TRBD2
DNA: TGTGCTAGTGCCCCATCGGTGGGGGAGGGCCGCACAGATACGCAGTATTTT
CDR3: CASAPSVGEGRTDTQYF